This TCR beta chain was captured by sequencing in a study of tumor-infiltrating lymphocytes in primary liver carcinoma. Production of TCR beta cDNA used 500 ng total RNA together with a constant-region primer. Investigators got TCR beta libraries out of three nested multiplex PCR rounds, done with slightly modified ARM-PCR. The study ran its first two PCR rounds for about 11 cycles each, using TRBV1-TRBV30 forward primers and a C-beta reverse primer. TCRdb re-analysed the multiplex PCR reads in MiXCR, keeping a single row per CDR3 protein. This sample has about 30,000 distinct CDR3 sequences, with about 71% found just once. RNA and DNA were co-extracted from approximately 20-30 mg of unsorted bulk tissue. V dropped 6 bases and J dropped 10 bases, with 19 bases sitting between them. The germline V gene has CDR1 SGHAT and CDR2 FQNNGV. This CDR3 spans 14 amino acids.

This rearrangement joins TRBV11-2 to TRBJ2-1; D not resolved. The TCR sequence derives from a woman between 25 and 40 years old with primary liver carcinoma and hepatitis B virus infection. The sample taken for sequencing was liver tumor tissue from sampling region 3. Regarding subset: tumor region T3, left-lateral pole. The CDR3 nucleotides read TGTGCCAGCAGTCCTTACTCGAGGTATAGAGAGCAGTTCTTC. This gives the protein CASSPYSRYREQFF.